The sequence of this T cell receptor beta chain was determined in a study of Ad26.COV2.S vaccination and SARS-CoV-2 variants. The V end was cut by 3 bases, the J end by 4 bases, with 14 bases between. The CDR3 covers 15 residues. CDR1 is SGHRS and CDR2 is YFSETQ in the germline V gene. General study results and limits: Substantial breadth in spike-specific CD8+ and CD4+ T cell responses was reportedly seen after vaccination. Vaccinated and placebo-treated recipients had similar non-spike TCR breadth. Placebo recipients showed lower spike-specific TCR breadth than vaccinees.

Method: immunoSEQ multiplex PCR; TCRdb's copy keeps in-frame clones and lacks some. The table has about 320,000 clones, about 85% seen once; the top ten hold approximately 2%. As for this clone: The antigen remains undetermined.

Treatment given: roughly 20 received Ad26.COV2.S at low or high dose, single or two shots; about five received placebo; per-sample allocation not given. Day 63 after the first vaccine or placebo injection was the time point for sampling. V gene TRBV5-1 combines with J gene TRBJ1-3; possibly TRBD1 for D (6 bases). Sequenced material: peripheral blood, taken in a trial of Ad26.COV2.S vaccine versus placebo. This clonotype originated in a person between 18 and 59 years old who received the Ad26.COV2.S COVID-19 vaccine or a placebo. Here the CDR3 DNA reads TGCGCCAGCAGCTCACAGGGAGACGGGGGAAACACCATATATTTT. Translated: CASSSQGDGGNTIYF.